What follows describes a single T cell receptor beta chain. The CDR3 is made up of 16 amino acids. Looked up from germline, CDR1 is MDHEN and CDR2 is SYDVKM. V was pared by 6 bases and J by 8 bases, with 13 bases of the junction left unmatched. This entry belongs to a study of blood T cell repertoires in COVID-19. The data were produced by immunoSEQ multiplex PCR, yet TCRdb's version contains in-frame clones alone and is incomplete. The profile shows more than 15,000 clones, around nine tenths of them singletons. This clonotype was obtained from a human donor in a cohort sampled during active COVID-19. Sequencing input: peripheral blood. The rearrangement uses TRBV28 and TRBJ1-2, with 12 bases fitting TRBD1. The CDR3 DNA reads TGTGCCAGCAGGCCCGGTGGGGGACAGGGGGCGCAGGGCTACACCTTC. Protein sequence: CASRPGGGQGAQGYTF.